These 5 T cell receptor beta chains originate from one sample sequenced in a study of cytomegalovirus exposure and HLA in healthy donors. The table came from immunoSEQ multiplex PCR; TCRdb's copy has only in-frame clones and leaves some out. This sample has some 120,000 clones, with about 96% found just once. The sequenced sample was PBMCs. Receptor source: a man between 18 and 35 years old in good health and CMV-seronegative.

The CDR3 DNA sequence: TGTGCCAGCAGCCCAGGGGGGTGGAAGAGTGAAAAACTGTTTTTT. Translated: CASSPGGWKSEKLFF. The rearrangement joins TRBV11-3 to TRBJ1-4, with 7 positions matching TRBD1. The V gene end was trimmed by 5 bases and the J gene end by 7 bases; junction bases not matched to a gene: 10. The CDR3 runs 15 residues. In germline, CDR1 is SGHNT, CDR2 YENEEA.

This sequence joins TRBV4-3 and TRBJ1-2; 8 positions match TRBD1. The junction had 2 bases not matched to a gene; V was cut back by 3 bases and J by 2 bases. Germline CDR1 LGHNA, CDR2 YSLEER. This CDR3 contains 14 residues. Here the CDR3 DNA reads TGCGCCAGCAGCCAGACAGGGGCGAACTATGGCTACACCTTC. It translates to CASSQTGANYGYTF.

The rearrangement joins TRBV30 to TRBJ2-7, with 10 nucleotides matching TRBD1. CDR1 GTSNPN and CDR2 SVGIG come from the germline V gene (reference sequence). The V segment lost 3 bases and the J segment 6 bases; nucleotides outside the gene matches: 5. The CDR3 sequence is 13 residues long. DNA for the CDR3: TGTGCCTGGAGCCCGGGACAGGGGCCCGAGCAGTACTTC. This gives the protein CAWSPGQGPEQYF. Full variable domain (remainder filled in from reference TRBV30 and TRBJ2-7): SQTIHQWPATLVQPVGSPLSLECTVEGTSNPNLYWYRQAAGRGLQLLFYSVGIGQISSEVPQNLSASRPQDRQFILSSKKLLLSDSGFYLCAWSPGQGPEQYFGPGTRLTVT.

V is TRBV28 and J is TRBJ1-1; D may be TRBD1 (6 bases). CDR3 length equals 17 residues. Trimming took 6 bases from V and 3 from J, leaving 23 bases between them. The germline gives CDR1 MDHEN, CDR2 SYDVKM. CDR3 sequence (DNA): TGTGCCAGCAGACAGGGACATCGGTCGAAGGCCTACACTGAAGCTTTCTTT. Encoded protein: CASRQGHRSKAYTEAFF.

The CDR3 nucleotides read TGTGCCAGCAGTTATCTCACTAGCGGGGAAGAGACCCAGTACTTC. It specifies CASSYLTSGEETQYF. The chain has TRBV6-6 and TRBJ2-5; 10 bases line up with TRBD2. The V and J ends lost 3 bases and 3 bases, in that order; junction bases with no gene match: 4. The CDR3 runs to 15 residues. Per the germline V gene, CDR1 is MNHNY and CDR2 is SVGAGI (reference sequence).